In this sample, the clone carrying this T cell receptor (beta chain) turned up a few times. This specimen comes from a study of T-cell memory formation after mild COVID-19. One entry per CDR3 protein results from TCRdb running MiXCR on the 5' RACE reads. The sample has some 490,000 distinct CDR3 sequences, roughly 20% seen once. There are 14 residues in the CDR3. V dropped 2 bases and J dropped 7; count of bases not matched to a gene: 8. Germline CDR1 DFQATT, CDR2 SNEGSKA (reference sequence). The source of this sequence is an adult woman who had mild COVID-19 (a few samples of this study predate the infection). Cell type and time point are not known. Sequencing was carried out using PBMCs or a T cell subset sorted from them (not recorded which). The V and J genes are TRBV20-1 and TRBJ1-2; 9 nucleotides align to TRBD1. CDR3 protein: CSARSQQGAGGYTF. CDR3 DNA: TGCAGTGCTAGAAGTCAACAGGGGGCCGGTGGCTACACCTTC.